This T cell receptor (beta chain) was observed in a study of blood T cell repertoires in COVID-19. About the study: The United States, Italy and Spain supplied acute and convalescent COVID-19 samples. Sample material is recorded as cDNA or gDNA derived from T cells, B-cell-depleted T cells, or PBMCs.

Trimming left V 2 bases short and J 5 bases short, with 15 bases between. The CDR3 length is 15 residues. The germline CDR1 and CDR2 sequences are SEHNR and FQNEAQ (reference sequence). As originally analysed: Amplification of reference gene primers was used by the study to estimate nucleated cell counts. The method was immunoSEQ multiplex PCR; TCRdb's version includes in-frame clones alone and lacks a portion of them. The DNA was the basis for D and trimming; V, J and clone size are from that table. The repertoire consists of over 85,000 clones, with approximately 87% occurring once and the leading ten covering around 7%.

Sequencing was carried out using peripheral blood. J is TRBJ2-5 and V is TRBV7-9; D possibly corresponds to TRBD1 (5 bases). This sequence was found in a human donor with acute or convalescent COVID-19. The donor label of this sample is uncertain. The DNA for the CDR3 is TGTGCCAGCAGCTTAAATGCAGGGTTAGGGGAGACCCAGTACTTC. Encoded protein: CASSLNAGLGETQYF.